Each of the 27 T cell receptor beta chains below was sequenced from the same sample in a study of OX40 agonist ivuxolimab in advanced cancers. TCRdb keeps only in-frame clones here, not all; method: immunoSEQ multiplex PCR. The table has around 65,000 clones, around 90% seen once. Sequenced material: CD4+ or CD8+ T cells sorted from blood, taken in a trial of the OX40 agonist ivuxolimab. The receptors stem from an adult with an advanced solid tumor such as melanoma, head and neck, liver or kidney cancer.

The chain joins TRBV27 to TRBJ1-2, with 10 bases aligning to TRBD1. Germline CDR1 MNHEY, CDR2 SMNVEV (reference sequence). With V trimmed by 6 bases and J by 6 bases, 4 bases remained unmatched. The length of the CDR3 is 13 residues. The CDR3 loop is CASRFGTGDGYTF. The DNA for the CDR3 is TGTGCCAGCAGATTCGGGACAGGGGATGGCTACACCTTC.

This clone appeared a few times. The chain recombines TRBV6-5 with TRBJ1-6, with no clear D. The germline V gene encodes CDR1 MNHEY and CDR2 SVGAGI. V was cut by 4 bases and J by 7 bases, with 11 bases left in between. This CDR3 is built from 14 residues. This CDR3 is CASSFGEMNSPLHF. CDR3 DNA sequence: TGTGCCAGCAGTTTCGGGGAAATGAATTCACCCCTCCACTTT.

The rearrangement joins TRBV18 to TRBJ2-2; 7 positions agree with TRBD1. The germline V gene has CDR1 KGHSH and CDR2 LQKENI. The CDR3 spans 14 residues. V dropped 4 bases and J dropped 6; count of bases not matched to a gene: 5. DNA for the CDR3: TGTGCCAGCTCACTCGGGACAGCCTCCGGGGAGCTGTTTTTT. It codes for CASSLGTASGELFF. The full variable domain, with the rest looked up from reference TRBV18 and TRBJ2-2, is NAGVMQNPRHLVRRRGQEARLRCSPMKGHSHVYWYRQLPEEGLKFMVYLQKENIIDESGMPKERFSAEFPKEGPSILRIQQVVRGDSAAYFCASSLGTASGELFFGEGSRLTVL.

The rearrangement uses TRBV15 and TRBJ2-1; 7 bases are a match to TRBD1. Per the germline V gene, CDR1 is LNHNV and CDR2 is YYDKDF (reference sequence). The CDR3 consists of 16 residues. With 1 base clipped from V and 4 bases from J, the junction kept 7 bases outside the gene matches. The CDR3 sequence: CATSRVPGQRYNEQFF. For the CDR3, the DNA is TGTGCCACCAGCAGAGTCCCGGGACAGAGATACAATGAGCAGTTCTTC.

J is TRBJ1-5 and V is TRBV28; D possibly corresponds to TRBD1 (5 bases). CDR3 length: 15 amino acids. Germline V gene lookup returns CDR1 MDHEN and CDR2 SYDVKM. V lost 5 bases and J 0 bases, leaving 11 bases between the germline ends. The CDR3 loop reads CASSAAGYSNQPQHF. Here the CDR3 DNA reads TGTGCCAGCAGTGCCGCAGGGTATAGCAATCAGCCCCAGCATTTT. Full variable domain (rest looked up from reference TRBV28 and TRBJ1-5): DVKVTQSSRYLVKRTGEKVFLECVQDMDHENMFWYRQDPGLGLRLIYFSYDVKMKEKGDIPEGYSVSREKKERFSLILESASTNQTSMYLCASSAAGYSNQPQHFGDGTRLSIL.

V usage is TRBV6-5 and J usage is TRBJ2-7; D is unclear. The CDR3 covers 13 residues. Germline V gives CDR1 MNHEY, CDR2 SVGAGI. Trimming cost V 5 bases and J 2 bases, with 10 bases left between them. The CDR3 loop reads CASSETFTYEQYF. The DNA of the CDR3 is TGTGCCAGCAGTGAAACCTTCACCTACGAGCAGTACTTC.

CDR3 DNA: TGTGCCAGCAGCTTCCGCGGCTCTGGGGCCAACGTCCTGACTTTC. Protein: CASSFRGSGANVLTF. V and J are TRBV5-6 and TRBJ2-6; D not resolved. Trimming cost V 2 bases and J 0 bases, with 6 bases left between them. This CDR3 contains 15 residues. CDR1 SGHDT and CDR2 YYEEEE come from the germline V gene.

The chain joins TRBV7-2 to TRBJ2-5; no reliable D call. The CDR3 has 14 amino acids. CDR1 and CDR2 from the germline V gene are SGHTA and FQGNSA. V lost 1 base and J 2 bases, leaving 8 bases between the germline ends. CDR3 region: CASSLETFQETQYF. In DNA form, the CDR3 reads TGTGCCAGCAGCTTAGAAACATTTCAAGAGACCCAGTACTTC.

Details on this clone: The same CDR3 arises from other DNA sequences in this sample as well. V gene TRBV27 combines with J gene TRBJ2-1; no definite D call. Looked up from germline, CDR1 is MNHEY and CDR2 is SMNVEV (reference sequence). V was clipped by 4 bases and J by 6 bases, with 7 bases between them. The CDR3 spans 12 residues. This chain's CDR3 is CASSSRFNEQFF. CDR3 bases: TGTGCCAGCAGTTCTAGGTTCAATGAGCAGTTCTTC.

The rearrangement uses TRBV5-1 and TRBJ1-2; D uncertain. Germline CDR1 reads SGHRS; CDR2 reads YFSETQ. V was clipped by 0 bases and J by 5 bases, with 5 bases between them. The CDR3 has 12 residues. This chain's CDR3 is CASSLAGYGYTF. The CDR3 DNA is TGCGCCAGCAGCTTGGCGGGGTATGGCTACACCTTC.

This clone was seen a single time. This chain connects TRBV28 to TRBJ2-1; 11 nucleotides line up with TRBD2. This CDR3 contains 15 residues. CDR1 is MDHEN, CDR2 SYDVKM, per germline. J gave up 3 bases and V 6 bases, and 4 bases lay outside the gene matches. CDR3 sequence: CASRSSGRFYNEQFF. DNA of the CDR3: TGTGCCAGCAGGTCTAGCGGGAGGTTCTACAATGAGCAGTTCTTC.

The chain uses TRBV28 and TRBJ2-7, with D possibly TRBD1 on 5 matching bases. Germline V gene lookup returns CDR1 MDHEN and CDR2 SYDVKM. V lost 7 bases, J lost 2 bases, and 21 bases lay in between. CDR3 length: 16 amino acids. The chain's CDR3 is CASILLSTQGTYEQYF. The CDR3 DNA reads as TGTGCCAGCATCCTTTTGTCGACGCAGGGAACCTACGAGCAGTACTTC.

V is TRBV9 and J is TRBJ1-1, with D unclear. The V end was cut by 10 bases, the J end by 0 bases, with 13 bases between. This CDR3 has 13 residues. The germline V gene has CDR1 SGDLS and CDR2 YYNGEE. For the CDR3, the DNA is TGTGCCGGTGCAAAGGGTTTGAACACTGAAGCTTTCTTT. Protein: CAGAKGLNTEAFF.

The chain has TRBV27 and TRBJ1-4, with 7 bases fitting TRBD1. The CDR3 is 15 amino acids. V shed 1 base and J 5 bases; nucleotides not matched to a gene: 4. Germline lookup yields CDR1 MNHEY and CDR2 SMNVEV (reference sequence). As DNA, the CDR3 is TGTGCCAGCAGTTTATACAGGGGAGTGAATGAAAAACTGTTTTTT. This sequence encodes CASSLYRGVNEKLFF.

The chain carries TRBV5-3 and TRBJ1-3; 7 positions agree with TRBD1. TRBV5-3 counts as an open reading frame of uncertain function. The J segment lost 7 bases and the V segment lost 3 bases, leaving 13 bases of the junction unmatched. This CDR3 spans 16 amino acids. The CDR3: CARSYDRTGVRNTIYF. The CDR3 DNA reads as TGTGCCAGAAGCTATGACAGGACAGGAGTAAGGAACACCATATATTTT.

The chain recombines TRBV18 with TRBJ2-7, with D possibly matching TRBD2 (5 bases). The V gene's germline CDR1 is KGHSH and CDR2 LQKENI. The CDR3 contains 15 residues. V was trimmed by 3 bases and J by 3 bases, leaving 15 bases between them. The CDR3 bases are TGTGCCAGCTCACCCAAGGGAGTAGAGAGCTACGAGCAGTACTTC. It is translated as CASSPKGVESYEQYF.

This sequence joins TRBV5-6 and TRBJ1-3; D unclear. Germline values: CDR1 SGHDT, CDR2 YYEEEE. V lost 7 bases and J 0 bases, leaving 14 bases between the germline ends. CDR3 size: 15 residues. CDR3 protein: CASRLESLSGNTIYF. The CDR3 nucleotides are TGTGCCAGCCGGTTGGAGTCGCTCTCTGGAAACACCATATATTTT.

This chain connects TRBV9 to TRBJ2-7; D could derive from TRBD1 or TRBD2 (5 bases each). Germline V lookup: CDR1 SGDLS, CDR2 YYNGEE. The germline V and J ends were trimmed by 2 bases and 2 bases, with 14 bases remaining between them. This CDR3 has 15 amino acids. The CDR3: CASSVRPGTAYEQYF. The DNA of the CDR3 is TGTGCCAGCAGCGTCAGGCCCGGGACGGCCTACGAGCAGTACTTC.

The chain couples TRBV28 to TRBJ1-2; D not certain. There are 13 residues in the CDR3. The germline V gene has CDR1 MDHEN and CDR2 SYDVKM. V was cut by 3 bases and J by 8 bases, with 13 bases left in between. CDR3 residues: CASSFSGTYGYTF. The CDR3 DNA sequence: TGTGCCAGCAGTTTTTCAGGAACCTACGGCTACACCTTC.

The genes are TRBV11-2 and TRBJ2-2; 7 nucleotides line up with TRBD1. Germline CDR1 SGHAT, CDR2 FQNNGV. This CDR3 spans 14 amino acids. The V gene end was trimmed by 5 bases and the J gene end by 7 bases; junction bases not matched to a gene: 7. The CDR3 sequence: CASSTRRQGGELFF. CDR3 nucleotide sequence: TGTGCCAGCAGCACCCGGCGACAGGGCGGGGAGCTGTTTTTT.

The J gene is TRBJ1-5, the V gene TRBV15; D remains ambiguous. CDR1 and CDR2 from the germline V gene are LNHNV and YYDKDF (reference sequence). The V and J ends lost 3 bases and 6 bases respectively, with 18 bases between them. CDR3 length: 16 residues. The CDR3 DNA reads as TGTGCCACCAGCAGTCCGAGCGGGGTGGTCGGTCAGCCCCAGCATTTT. Its protein product is CATSSPSGVVGQPQHF.

The chain recombines TRBV27 with TRBJ2-3; 8 bases are shared with TRBD1. Germline assignment: CDR1 MNHEY and CDR2 SMNVEV (reference sequence). V was clipped by 4 bases and J by 8 bases; unmatched bases: 20. CDR3 length equals 18 residues. CDR3 amino acids: CASSSTVKRQGMWGTQYF. The CDR3 DNA reads as TGTGCCAGCAGTTCAACCGTTAAACGACAGGGGATGTGGGGTACGCAGTATTTT.

The chain links TRBV19 to TRBJ2-1; D not resolved. The V end lost 4 bases, the J end lost 8 bases, and 18 bases lay between the germline ends. The CDR3 consists of 15 residues. Germline CDR1 and CDR2: LNHDA and SQIVND (reference sequence). CDR3 amino acids: CASSTMEITIHEQFF. CDR3 nucleotides: TGTGCCAGTAGTACTATGGAGATTACGATCCATGAGCAGTTCTTC.

The chain has TRBV13 and TRBJ1-3; no clear D. Between the trimmed V and J ends, which lost 4 bases and 3 bases, there was a span of 13 bases. Germline V lookup: CDR1 PRHDT, CDR2 FYEKMQ (reference sequence). The CDR3 runs 15 residues. The CDR3 DNA reads TGTGCCAGCAGCTCCGCGCCATCTTTTGGAAACACCATATATTTT. This gives the protein CASSSAPSFGNTIYF.

This chain links TRBV7-9 with TRBJ1-2; 8 bases line up with TRBD1. V dropped 5 bases and J dropped 3; count of bases not matched to a gene: 5. The germline V gene encodes CDR1 SEHNR and CDR2 FQNEAQ (reference sequence). This CDR3 is 14 amino acids long. The CDR3 protein is CASSPGQGDYGYTF. Here the CDR3 DNA reads TGTGCCAGCAGCCCCGGACAGGGCGACTATGGCTACACCTTC.

The V call is TRBV6-5, the J call TRBJ2-6, with D possibly called TRBD1 or TRBD2 (5 bases each). Trimming pared 6 bases from V and 2 bases from J, leaving 11 bases between. The CDR3 contains 15 residues. Germline V lookup: CDR1 MNHEY, CDR2 SVGAGI. The CDR3 is CASRLRGAGANVLTF. The CDR3 nucleotides read TGTGCCAGCAGACTTAGGGGAGCTGGGGCCAACGTCCTGACTTTC.

The gene calls are TRBV29-1 and TRBJ2-6, with D unclear. The germline V gene encodes CDR1 SQVTM and CDR2 ANQGSEA. The CDR3 is 14 amino acids. V lost 4 bases, J lost 1 base, and 8 bases lay in between. The CDR3 loop reads CSVVHGSGANVLTF. In nucleotides, the CDR3 is TGCAGCGTTGTTCACGGGTCTGGGGCCAACGTCCTGACTTTC.